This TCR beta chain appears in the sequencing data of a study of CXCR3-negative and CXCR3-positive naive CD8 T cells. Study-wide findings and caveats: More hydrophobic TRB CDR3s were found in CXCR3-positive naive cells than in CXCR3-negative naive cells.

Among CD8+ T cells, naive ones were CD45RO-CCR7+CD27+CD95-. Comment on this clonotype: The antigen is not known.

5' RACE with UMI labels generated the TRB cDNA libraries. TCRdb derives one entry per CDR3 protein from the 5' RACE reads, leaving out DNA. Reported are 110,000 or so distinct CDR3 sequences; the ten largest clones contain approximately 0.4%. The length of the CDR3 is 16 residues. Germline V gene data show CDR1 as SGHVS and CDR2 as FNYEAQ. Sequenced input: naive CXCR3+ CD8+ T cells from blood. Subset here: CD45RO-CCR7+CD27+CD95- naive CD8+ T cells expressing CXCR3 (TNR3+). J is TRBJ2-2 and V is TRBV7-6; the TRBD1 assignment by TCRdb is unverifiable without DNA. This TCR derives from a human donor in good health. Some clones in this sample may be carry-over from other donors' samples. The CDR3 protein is CASSLNRAGGTGELFF.